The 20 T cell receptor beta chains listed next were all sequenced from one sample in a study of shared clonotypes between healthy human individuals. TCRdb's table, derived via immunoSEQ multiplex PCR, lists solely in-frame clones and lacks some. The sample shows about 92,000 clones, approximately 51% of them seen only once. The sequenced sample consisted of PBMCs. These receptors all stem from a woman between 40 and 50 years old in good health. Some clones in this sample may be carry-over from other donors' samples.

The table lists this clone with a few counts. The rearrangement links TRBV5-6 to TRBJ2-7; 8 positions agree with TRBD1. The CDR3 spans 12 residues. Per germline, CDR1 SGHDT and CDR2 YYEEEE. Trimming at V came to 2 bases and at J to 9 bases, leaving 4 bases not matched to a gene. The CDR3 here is CASSFPTGGQYF. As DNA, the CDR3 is TGTGCCAGCAGCTTTCCTACAGGGGGGCAGTACTTC.

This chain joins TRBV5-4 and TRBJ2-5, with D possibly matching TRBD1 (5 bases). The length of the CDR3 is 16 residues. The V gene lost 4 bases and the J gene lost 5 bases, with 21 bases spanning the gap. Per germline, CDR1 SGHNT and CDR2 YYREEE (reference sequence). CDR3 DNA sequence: TGTGCCAGCAGCCCCGCCAGGTGGGGCAAGAGTGAGACCCAGTACTTC. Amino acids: CASSPARWGKSETQYF.

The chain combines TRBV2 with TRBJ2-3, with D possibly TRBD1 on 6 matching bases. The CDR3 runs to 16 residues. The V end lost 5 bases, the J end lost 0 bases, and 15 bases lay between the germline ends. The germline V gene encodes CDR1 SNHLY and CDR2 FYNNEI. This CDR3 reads CASSRVGDRSTDTQYF. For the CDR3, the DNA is TGTGCCAGCAGTAGGGTAGGAGACAGGAGCACAGATACGCAGTATTTT.

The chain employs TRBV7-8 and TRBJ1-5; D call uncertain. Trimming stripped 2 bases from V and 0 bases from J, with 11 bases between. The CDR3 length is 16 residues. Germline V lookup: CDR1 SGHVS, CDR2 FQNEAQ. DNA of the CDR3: TGTGCCAGCAGCTTACTGGCGGGTCTTAGCAATCAGCCCCAGCATTTT. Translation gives CASSLLAGLSNQPQHF.

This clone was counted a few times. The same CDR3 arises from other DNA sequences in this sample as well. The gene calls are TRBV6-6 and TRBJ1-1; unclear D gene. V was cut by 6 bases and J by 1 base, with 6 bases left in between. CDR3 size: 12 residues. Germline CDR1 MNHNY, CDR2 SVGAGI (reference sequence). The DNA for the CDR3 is TGTGCCAGCAGCTCTCAGAACACTGAAGCTTTCTTT. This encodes CASSSQNTEAFF.

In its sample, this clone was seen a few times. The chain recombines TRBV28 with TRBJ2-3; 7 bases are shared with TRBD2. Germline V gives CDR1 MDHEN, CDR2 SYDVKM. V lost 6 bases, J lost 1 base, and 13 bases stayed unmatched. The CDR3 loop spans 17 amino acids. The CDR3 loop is CASRTWGGRGGTDTQYF. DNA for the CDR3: TGTGCCAGCAGAACGTGGGGAGGGAGAGGAGGCACAGATACGCAGTATTTT.

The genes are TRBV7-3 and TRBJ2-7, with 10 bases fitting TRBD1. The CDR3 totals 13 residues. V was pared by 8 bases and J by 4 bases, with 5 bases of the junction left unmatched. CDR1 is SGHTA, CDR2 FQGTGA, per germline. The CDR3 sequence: CASSLDRGYEQYF. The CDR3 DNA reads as TGTGCCAGCTCCCTGGACAGGGGGTACGAGCAGTACTTC.

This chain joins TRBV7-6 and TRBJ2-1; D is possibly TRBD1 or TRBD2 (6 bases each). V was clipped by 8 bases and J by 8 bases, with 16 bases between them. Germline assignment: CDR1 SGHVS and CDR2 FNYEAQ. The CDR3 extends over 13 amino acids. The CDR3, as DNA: TGTGCCAGCGGGGTGGGGGGCGCAGATGAGCAGTTCTTC. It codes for CASGVGGADEQFF.

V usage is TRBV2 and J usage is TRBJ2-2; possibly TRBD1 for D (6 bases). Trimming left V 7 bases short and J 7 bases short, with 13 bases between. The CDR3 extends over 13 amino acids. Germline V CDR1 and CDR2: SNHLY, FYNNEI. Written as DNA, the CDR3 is TGTGCCAGCAATAAGGGGGATGGCGGGGAGCTGTTTTTT. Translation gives CASNKGDGGELFF.

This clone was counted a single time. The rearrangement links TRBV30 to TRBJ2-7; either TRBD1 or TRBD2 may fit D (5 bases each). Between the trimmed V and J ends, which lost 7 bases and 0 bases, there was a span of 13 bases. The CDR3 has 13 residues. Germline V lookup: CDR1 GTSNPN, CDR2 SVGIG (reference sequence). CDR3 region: CASRRDVSYEQYF. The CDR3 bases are TGTGCCTCCCGCCGGGACGTCTCCTACGAGCAGTACTTC.

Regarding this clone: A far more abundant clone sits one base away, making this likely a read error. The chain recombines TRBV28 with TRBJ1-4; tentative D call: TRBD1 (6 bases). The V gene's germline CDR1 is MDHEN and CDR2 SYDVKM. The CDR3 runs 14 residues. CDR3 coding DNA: TGTGCCAGCTGTAAACAGGGAAGACAGGAAAAACTGCTTTTT. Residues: CASCKQGRQEKLLF. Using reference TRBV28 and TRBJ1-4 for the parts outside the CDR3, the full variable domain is DVKVTQSSRYLVKRTGEKVFLECVQDMDHENMFWYRQDPGLGLRLIYFSYDVKMKEKGDIPEGYSVSREKKERFSLILESASTNQTSMYLCASCKQGRQEKLLFGSGTQLSVL.

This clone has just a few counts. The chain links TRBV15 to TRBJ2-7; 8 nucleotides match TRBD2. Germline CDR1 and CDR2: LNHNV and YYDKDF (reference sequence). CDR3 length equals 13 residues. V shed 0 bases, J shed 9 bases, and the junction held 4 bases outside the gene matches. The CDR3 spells CATSRDREGWQYF. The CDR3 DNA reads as TGTGCCACCAGCAGAGATCGGGAGGGATGGCAGTACTTC. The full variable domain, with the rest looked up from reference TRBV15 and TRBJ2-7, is DAMVIQNPRYQVTQFGKPVTLSCSQTLNHNVMYWYQQKSSQAPKLLFHYYDKDFNNEADTPDNFQSRRPNTSFCFLDIRSPGLGDTAMYLCATSRDREGWQYFGPGTRLTVT.

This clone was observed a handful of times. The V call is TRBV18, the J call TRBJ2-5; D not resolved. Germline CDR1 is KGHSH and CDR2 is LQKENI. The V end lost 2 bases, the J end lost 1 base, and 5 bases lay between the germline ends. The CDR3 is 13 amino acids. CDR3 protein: CASSPNPQETQYF. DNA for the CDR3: TGTGCCAGCTCACCAAACCCCCAAGAGACCCAGTACTTC.

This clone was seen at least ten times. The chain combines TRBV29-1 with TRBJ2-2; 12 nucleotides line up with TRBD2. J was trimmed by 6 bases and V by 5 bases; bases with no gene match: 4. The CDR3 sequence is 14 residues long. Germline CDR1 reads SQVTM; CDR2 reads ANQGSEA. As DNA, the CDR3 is TGCAGCGTTTCGGCTAGCGGGAGGGCCGGGGAGCTGTTTTTT. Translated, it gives CSVSASGRAGELFF.

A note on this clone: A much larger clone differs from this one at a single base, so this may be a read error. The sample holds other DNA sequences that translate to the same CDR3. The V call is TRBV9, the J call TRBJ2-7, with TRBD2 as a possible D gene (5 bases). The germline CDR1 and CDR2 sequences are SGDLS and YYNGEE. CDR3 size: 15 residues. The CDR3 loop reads CASSRTGFGTYEQYF. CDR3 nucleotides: TGCGCCAGCTCACGTACGGGGTTTGGGACCTACGAGCAGTACTTC.

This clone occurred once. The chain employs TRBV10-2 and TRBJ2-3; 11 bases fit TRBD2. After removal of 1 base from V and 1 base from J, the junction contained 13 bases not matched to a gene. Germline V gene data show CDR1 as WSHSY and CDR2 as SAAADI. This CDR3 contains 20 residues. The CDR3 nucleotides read TGCGCCAGCAGTGAGTTGGGGCACTCCGGGACTAGCGGAGGCACAGATACGCAGTATTTT. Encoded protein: CASSELGHSGTSGGTDTQYF.

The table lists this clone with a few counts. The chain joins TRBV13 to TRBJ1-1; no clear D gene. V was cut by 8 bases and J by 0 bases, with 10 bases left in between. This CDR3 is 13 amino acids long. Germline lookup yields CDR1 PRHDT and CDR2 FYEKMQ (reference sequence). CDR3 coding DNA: TGTGCCAGCCTGTCTACGGTGAACACTGAAGCTTTCTTT. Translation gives CASLSTVNTEAFF.

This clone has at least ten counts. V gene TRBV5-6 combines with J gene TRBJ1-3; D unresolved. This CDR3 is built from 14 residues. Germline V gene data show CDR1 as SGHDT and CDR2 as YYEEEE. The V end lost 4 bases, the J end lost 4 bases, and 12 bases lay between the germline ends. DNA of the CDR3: TGTGCCAGCAGCCGGACCCAAACGGGAAACACCATATATTTT. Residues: CASSRTQTGNTIYF.

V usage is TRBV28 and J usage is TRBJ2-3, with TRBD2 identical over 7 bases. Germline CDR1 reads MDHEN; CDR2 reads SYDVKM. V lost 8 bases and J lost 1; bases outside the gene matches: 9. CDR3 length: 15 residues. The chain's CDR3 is CASGSGTSGTDTQYF. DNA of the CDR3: TGTGCCAGCGGAAGCGGGACCAGCGGCACAGATACGCAGTATTTT. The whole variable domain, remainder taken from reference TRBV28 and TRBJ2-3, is DVKVTQSSRYLVKRTGEKVFLECVQDMDHENMFWYRQDPGLGLRLIYFSYDVKMKEKGDIPEGYSVSREKKERFSLILESASTNQTSMYLCASGSGTSGTDTQYFGPGTRLTVL.

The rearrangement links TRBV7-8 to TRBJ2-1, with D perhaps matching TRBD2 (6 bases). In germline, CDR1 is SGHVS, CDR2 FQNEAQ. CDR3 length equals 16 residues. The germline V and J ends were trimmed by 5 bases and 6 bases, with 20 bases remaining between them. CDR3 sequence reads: CASSRGDGGATNEQFF. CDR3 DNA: TGTGCCAGCAGCCGCGGGGACGGTGGTGCTACCAATGAGCAGTTCTTC. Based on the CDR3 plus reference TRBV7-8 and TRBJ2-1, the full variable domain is GAGVSQSPRYKVAKRGQDVALRCDPISGHVSLFWYQQALGQGPEFLTYFQNEAQLDKSGLPSDRFFAERPEGSVSTLKIQRTQQEDSAVYLCASSRGDGGATNEQFFGPGTRLTVL.